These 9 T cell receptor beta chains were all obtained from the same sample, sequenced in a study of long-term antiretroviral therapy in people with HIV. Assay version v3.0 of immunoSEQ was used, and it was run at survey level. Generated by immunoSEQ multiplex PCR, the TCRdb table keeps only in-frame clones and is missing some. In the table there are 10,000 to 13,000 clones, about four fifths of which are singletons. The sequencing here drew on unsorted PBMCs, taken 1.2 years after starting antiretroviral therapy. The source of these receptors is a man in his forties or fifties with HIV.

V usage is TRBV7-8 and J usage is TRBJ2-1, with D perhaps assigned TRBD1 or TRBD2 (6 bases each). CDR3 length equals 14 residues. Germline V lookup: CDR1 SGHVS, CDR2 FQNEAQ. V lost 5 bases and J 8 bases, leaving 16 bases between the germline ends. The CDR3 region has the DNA TGTGCCAGCAGCCCGGGCCCCCGGGGGCATGAGCAGTTCTTC. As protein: CASSPGPRGHEQFF.

CDR3 region: CASSQRPGLGADTQYF. The CDR3, as DNA: TGTGCCAGCAGCCAGAGGCCGGGACTAGGAGCAGATACGCAGTATTTT. The J gene is TRBJ2-3, the V gene TRBV11-3, with 8 nucleotides matching TRBD2. CDR3 length equals 16 residues. Germline-derived CDR1 and CDR2 are SGHNT and YENEEA. The V and J ends lost 5 bases and 4 bases, in that order; junction bases with no gene match: 11.

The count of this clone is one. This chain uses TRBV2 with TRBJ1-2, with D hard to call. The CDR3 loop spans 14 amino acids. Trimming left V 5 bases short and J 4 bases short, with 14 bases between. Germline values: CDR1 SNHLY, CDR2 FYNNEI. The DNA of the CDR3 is TGTGCCAGCAGTATAGGAGACATGGGCTATGGCTACACCTTC. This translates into CASSIGDMGYGYTF.

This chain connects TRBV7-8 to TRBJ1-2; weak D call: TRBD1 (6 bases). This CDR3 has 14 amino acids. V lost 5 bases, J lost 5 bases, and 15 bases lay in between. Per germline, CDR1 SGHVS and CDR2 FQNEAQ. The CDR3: CASSPGVNPYGYTF. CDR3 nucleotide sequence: TGTGCCAGCAGCCCAGGGGTGAACCCGTATGGCTACACCTTC.

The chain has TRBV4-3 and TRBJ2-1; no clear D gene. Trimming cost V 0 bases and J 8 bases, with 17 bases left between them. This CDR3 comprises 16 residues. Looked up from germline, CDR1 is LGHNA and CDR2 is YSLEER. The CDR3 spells CASSQDRISGRDEQFF. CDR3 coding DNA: TGCGCCAGCAGCCAAGATCGAATCTCCGGCCGGGATGAGCAGTTCTTC.

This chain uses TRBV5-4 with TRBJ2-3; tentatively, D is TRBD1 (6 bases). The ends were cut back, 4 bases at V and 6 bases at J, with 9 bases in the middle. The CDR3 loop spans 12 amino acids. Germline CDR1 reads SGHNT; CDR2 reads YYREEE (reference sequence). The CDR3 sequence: CASSTGLDTQYF. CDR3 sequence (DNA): TGTGCCAGCAGCACAGGGTTGGATACGCAGTATTTT.

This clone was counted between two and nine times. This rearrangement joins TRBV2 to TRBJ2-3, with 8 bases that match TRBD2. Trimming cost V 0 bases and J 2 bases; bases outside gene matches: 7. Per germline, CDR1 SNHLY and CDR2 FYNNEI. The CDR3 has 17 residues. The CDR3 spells CASSEALARGDTDTQYF. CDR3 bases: TGTGCCAGCAGTGAAGCGCTCGCGCGGGGGGACACAGATACGCAGTATTTT.

CDR3: CASVLSGAYNEQFF. Here the CDR3 DNA reads TGTGCCAGCGTTCTTTCGGGGGCCTACAATGAGCAGTTCTTC. The chain couples TRBV5-6 to TRBJ2-1; D possibly corresponds to TRBD2 (6 bases). Trimming stripped 7 bases from V and 2 bases from J, with 13 bases between. The CDR3 totals 14 residues. CDR1 is SGHDT, CDR2 YYEEEE, per germline.

CDR3 sequence: CASSPSRGGSTEAFF. Written as DNA, the CDR3 is TGTGCCAGCTCCCCATCCCGGGGCGGAAGCACTGAAGCTTTCTTT. The rearrangement links TRBV11-2 to TRBJ1-1, with a weak D call TRBD1 (5 bases). The germline CDR1 and CDR2 sequences are SGHAT and FQNNGV. The CDR3 totals 15 residues. The ends were cut back, 8 bases at V and 4 bases at J, with 20 bases in the middle.